This T cell receptor beta chain stems from a study of OX40 agonist ivuxolimab in advanced cancers. The assay was immunoSEQ multiplex PCR, and TCRdb's table has in-frame clones only and misses some. Of about 93,000 clones detected, roughly nine tenths appear once; the ten largest clones hold around 2.7%. This CDR3 is built from 14 residues. CDR1 is SNHLY, CDR2 FYNNEI, per germline. Unmatched junction bases numbered 4, after V lost 6 bases and J lost 1 base. The clonotype was recovered from an adult with an advanced solid tumor such as melanoma, head and neck, liver or kidney cancer. The V call is TRBV2, the J call TRBJ2-3; TRBD1 matches 7 bases. The source material was CD4+ or CD8+ T cells sorted from blood, sampled in a trial of the OX40 agonist ivuxolimab. This CDR3 reads CASRIQGGTDTQYF. CDR3 nucleotide sequence: TGTGCCAGCAGGATCCAGGGGGGCACAGATACGCAGTATTTT.